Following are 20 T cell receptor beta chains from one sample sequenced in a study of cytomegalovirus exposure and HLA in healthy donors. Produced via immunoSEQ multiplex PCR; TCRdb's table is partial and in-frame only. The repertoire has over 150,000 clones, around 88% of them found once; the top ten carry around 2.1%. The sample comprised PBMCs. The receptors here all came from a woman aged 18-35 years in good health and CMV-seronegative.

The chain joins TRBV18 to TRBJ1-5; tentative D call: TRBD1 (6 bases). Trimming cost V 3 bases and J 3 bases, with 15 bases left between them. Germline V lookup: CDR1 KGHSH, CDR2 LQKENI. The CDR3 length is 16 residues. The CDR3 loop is CASSPGGRTDNQPQHF. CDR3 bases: TGTGCCAGCTCACCGGGGGGGCGGACAGACAATCAGCCCCAGCATTTT.

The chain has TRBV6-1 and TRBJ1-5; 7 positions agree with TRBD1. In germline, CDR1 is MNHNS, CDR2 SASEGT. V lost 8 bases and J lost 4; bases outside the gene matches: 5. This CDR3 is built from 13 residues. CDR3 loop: CASLDRVNQPQHF. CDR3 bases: TGTGCCAGCTTAGACAGGGTGAATCAGCCCCAGCATTTT.

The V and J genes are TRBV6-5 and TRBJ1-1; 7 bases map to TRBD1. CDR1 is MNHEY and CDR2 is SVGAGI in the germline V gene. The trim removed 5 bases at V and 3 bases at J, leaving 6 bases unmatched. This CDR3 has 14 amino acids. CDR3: CASSEGQSDTEAFF. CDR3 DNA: TGTGCCAGCAGTGAGGGACAGTCGGACACTGAAGCTTTCTTT.

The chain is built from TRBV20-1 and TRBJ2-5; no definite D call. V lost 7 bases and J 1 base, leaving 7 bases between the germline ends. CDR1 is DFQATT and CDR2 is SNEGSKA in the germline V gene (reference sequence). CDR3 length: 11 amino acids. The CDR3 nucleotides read TGCAGTGGGAGAGGCCAAGAGACCCAGTACTTC. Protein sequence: CSGRGQETQYF.

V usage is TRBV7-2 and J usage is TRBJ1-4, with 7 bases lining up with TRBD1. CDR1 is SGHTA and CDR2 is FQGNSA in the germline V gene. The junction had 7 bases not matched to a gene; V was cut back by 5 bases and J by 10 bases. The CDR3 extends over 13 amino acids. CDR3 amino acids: CASSPPGQPKLFF. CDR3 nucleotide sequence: TGTGCCAGCAGCCCTCCGGGACAGCCAAAACTGTTTTTT.

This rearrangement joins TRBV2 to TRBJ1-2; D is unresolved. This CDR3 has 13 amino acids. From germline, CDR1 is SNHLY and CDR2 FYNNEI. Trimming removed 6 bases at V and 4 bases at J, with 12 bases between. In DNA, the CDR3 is TGTGCCAGCAGCCTACTACCCCCCTATGGCTACACCTTC. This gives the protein CASSLLPPYGYTF.

The CDR3 loop reads CASSSGQGAHYGYTF. In nucleotides, the CDR3 is TGTGCCAGCAGCTCAGGACAGGGGGCGCACTATGGCTACACCTTC. This chain connects TRBV7-9 to TRBJ1-2; TRBD1 matches 11 bases. Losses at the gene ends were 4 bases for V and 3 bases for J; bases not matched to a gene: 4. CDR3 length: 15 amino acids. Germline CDR1 SEHNR, CDR2 FQNEAQ (reference sequence).

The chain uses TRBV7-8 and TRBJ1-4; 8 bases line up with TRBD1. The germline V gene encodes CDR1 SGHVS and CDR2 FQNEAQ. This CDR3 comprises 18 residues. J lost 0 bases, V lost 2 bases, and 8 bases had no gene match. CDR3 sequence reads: CASSLSFNRGATNEKLFF. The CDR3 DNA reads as TGTGCCAGCAGCTTATCCTTCAACAGGGGGGCAACTAATGAAAAACTGTTTTTT.

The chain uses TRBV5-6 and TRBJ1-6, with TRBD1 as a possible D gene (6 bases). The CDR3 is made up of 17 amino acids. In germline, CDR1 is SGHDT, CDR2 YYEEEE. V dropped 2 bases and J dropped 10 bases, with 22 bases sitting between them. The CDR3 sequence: CASSLETGSTLRSPLHF. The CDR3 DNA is TGTGCCAGCAGCTTAGAAACAGGGTCAACTCTGAGATCACCCCTCCACTTT.

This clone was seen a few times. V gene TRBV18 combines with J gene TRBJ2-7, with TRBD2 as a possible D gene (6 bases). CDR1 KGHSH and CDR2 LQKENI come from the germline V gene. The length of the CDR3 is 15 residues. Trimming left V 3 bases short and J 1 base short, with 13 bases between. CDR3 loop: CASSPAGRLSYEQYF. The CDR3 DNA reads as TGTGCCAGCTCACCGGCGGGACGGCTGTCCTACGAGCAGTACTTC. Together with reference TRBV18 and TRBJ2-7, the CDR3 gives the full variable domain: NAGVMQNPRHLVRRRGQEARLRCSPMKGHSHVYWYRQLPEEGLKFMVYLQKENIIDESGMPKERFSAEFPKEGPSILRIQQVVRGDSAAYFCASSPAGRLSYEQYFGPGTRLTVT.

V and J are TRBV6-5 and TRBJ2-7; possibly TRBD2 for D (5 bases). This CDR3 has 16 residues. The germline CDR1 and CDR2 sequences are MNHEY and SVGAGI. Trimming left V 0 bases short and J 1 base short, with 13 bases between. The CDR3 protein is CASSYSYWGESYEQYF. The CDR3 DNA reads TGTGCCAGCAGTTACTCGTACTGGGGAGAGTCCTACGAGCAGTACTTC.

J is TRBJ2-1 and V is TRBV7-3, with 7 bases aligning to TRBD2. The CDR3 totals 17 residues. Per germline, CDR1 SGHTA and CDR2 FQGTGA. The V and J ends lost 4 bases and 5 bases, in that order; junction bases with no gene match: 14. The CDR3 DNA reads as TGTGCCAGCAGCTCAAATGGCCCCCTAGCGGCTAACAATGAGCAGTTCTTC. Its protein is CASSSNGPLAANNEQFF.

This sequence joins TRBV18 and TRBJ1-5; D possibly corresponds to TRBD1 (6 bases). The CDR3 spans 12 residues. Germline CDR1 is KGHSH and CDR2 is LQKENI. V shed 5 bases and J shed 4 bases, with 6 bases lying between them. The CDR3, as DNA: TGTGCCAGCTCAAGGGGGAATCAGCCCCAGCATTTT. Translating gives CASSRGNQPQHF.

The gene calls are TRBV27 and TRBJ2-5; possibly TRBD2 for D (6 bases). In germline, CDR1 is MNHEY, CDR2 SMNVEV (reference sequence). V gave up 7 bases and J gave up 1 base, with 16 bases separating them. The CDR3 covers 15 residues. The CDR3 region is CASTLTGRPQETQYF. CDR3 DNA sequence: TGTGCCAGCACACTTACTGGGAGGCCCCAAGAGACCCAGTACTTC.

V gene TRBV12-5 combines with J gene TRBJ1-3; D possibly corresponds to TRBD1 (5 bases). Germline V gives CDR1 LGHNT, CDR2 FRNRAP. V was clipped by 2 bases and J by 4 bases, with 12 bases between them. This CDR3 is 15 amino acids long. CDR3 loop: CASGLTGGAGNTIYF. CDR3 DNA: TGTGCTAGTGGTTTGACTGGTGGGGCCGGAAACACCATATATTTT.

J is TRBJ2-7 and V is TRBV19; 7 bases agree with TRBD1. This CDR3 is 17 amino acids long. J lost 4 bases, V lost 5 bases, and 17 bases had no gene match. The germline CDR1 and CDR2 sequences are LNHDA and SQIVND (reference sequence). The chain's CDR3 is CASSFVTGLHLKYEQYF. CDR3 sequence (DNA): TGTGCCAGTAGTTTCGTGACAGGGCTACACCTGAAATACGAGCAGTACTTC.

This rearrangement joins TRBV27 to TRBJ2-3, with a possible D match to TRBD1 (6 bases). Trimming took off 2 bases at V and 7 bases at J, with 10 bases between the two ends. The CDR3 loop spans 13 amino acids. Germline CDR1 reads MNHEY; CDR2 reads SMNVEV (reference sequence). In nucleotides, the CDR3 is TGTGCCAGCAGTTTACCAACAGGGCATACGCAGTATTTT. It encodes CASSLPTGHTQYF.

CDR3 in amino acids: CASGGAGTTDTQYF. The CDR3 DNA reads TGTGCCAGCGGGGGGGCGGGGACCACAGATACGCAGTATTTT. The chain joins TRBV13 to TRBJ2-3; possible D gene TRBD2, 7 bases. The CDR3 loop spans 14 amino acids. CDR1 and CDR2 (germline): PRHDT, FYEKMQ (reference sequence). V was shortened by 8 bases and J by 2 bases, with 14 bases between the two germline ends. Variable domain in full (rest from reference TRBV13 and TRBJ2-3): AAGVIQSPRHLIKEKRETATLKCYPIPRHDTVYWYQQGPGQDPQFLISFYEKMQSDKGSIPDRFSAQQFSDYHSELNMSSLELGDSALYFCASGGAGTTDTQYFGPGTRLTVL.

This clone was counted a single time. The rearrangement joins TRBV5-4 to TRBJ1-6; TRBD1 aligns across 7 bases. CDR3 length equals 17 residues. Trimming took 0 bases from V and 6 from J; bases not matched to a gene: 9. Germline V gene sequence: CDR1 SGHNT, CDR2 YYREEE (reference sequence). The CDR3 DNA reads TGTGCCAGCAGCTTGGCCGGCAGGAACAGGGGTAATTCACCCCTCCACTTT. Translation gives CASSLAGRNRGNSPLHF. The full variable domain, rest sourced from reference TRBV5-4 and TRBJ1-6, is ETGVTQSPTHLIKTRGQQVTLRCSSQSGHNTVSWYQQALGQGPQFIFQYYREEENGRGNFPPRFSGLQFPNYSSELNVNALELDDSALYLCASSLAGRNRGNSPLHFGNGTRLTVT.

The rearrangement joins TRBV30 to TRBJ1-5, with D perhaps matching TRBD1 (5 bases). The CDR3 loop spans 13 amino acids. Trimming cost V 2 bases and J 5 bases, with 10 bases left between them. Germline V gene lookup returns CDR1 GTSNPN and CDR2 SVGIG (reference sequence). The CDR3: CAWSNGGDQPQHF. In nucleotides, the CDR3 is TGTGCCTGGAGTAATGGAGGGGATCAGCCCCAGCATTTT.